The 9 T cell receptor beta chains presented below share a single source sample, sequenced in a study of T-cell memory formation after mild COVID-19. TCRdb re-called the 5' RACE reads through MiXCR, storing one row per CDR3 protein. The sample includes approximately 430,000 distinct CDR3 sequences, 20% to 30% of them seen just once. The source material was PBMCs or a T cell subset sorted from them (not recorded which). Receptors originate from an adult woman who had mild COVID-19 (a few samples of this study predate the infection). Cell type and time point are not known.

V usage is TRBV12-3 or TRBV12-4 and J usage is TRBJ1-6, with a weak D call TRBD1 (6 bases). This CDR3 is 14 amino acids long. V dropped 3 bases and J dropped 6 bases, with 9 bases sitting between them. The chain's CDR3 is CASSFGGGNSPLHF. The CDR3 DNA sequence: TGTGCCAGCAGTTTCGGAGGGGGTAATTCACCCCTCCACTTT.

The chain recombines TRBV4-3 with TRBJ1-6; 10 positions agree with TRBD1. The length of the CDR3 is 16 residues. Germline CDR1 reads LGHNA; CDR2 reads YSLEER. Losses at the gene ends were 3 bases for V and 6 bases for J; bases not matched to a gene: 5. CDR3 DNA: TGCGCCAGCAGCCAGTCGTGGGACAGGGGTAATTCACCCCTCCACTTT. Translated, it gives CASSQSWDRGNSPLHF.

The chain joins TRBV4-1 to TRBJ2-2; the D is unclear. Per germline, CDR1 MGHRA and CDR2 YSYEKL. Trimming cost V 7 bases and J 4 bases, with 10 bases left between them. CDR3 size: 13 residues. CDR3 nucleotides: TGCGCCAGCAATTCCGTTGGCACCGGGGAGCTGTTTTTT. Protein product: CASNSVGTGELFF.

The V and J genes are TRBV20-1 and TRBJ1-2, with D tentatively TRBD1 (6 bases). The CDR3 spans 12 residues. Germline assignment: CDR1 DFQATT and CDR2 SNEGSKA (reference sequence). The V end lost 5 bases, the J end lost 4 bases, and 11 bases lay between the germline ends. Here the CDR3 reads CSAGRDIYGYTF. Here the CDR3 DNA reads TGCAGTGCTGGACGGGACATCTATGGCTACACCTTC.

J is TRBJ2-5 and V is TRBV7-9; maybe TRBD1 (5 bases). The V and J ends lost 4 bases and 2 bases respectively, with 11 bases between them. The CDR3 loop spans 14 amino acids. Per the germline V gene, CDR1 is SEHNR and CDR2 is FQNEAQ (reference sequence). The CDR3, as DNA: TGTGCCAGCAGCTCCGGACATCGACAAGAGACCCAGTACTTC. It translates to CASSSGHRQETQYF.

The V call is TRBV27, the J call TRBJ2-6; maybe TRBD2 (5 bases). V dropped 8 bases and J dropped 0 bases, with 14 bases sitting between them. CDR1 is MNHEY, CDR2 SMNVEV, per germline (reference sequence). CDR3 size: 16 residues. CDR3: CASARTYLSGANVLTF. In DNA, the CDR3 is TGTGCCAGCGCGCGGACTTACCTCTCTGGGGCCAACGTCCTGACTTTC. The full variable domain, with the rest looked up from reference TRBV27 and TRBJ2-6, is EAQVTQNPRYLITVTGKKLTVTCSQNMNHEYMSWYRQDPGLGLRQIYYSMNVEVTDKGDVPEGYKVSRKEKRNFPLILESPSPNQTSLYFCASARTYLSGANVLTFGAGSRLTVL.

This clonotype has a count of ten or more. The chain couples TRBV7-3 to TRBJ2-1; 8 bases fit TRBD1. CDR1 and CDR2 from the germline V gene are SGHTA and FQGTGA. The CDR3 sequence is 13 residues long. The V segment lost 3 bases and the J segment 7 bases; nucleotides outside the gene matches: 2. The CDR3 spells CASSLDRVNEQFF. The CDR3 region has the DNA TGTGCCAGCAGCTTGGACAGGGTAAATGAGCAGTTCTTC.

The CDR3 loop reads CAIGRGNQNTGELFF. The CDR3 coding sequence is TGTGCCATCGGGAGGGGAAATCAGAACACCGGGGAGCTGTTTTTT. V gene TRBV10-3 combines with J gene TRBJ2-2, with 7 positions matching TRBD2. From germline, CDR1 is ENHRY and CDR2 SYGVKD. The CDR3 spans 15 residues. The ends lost 8 bases at V and 1 base at J; junction bases unmatched: 7.

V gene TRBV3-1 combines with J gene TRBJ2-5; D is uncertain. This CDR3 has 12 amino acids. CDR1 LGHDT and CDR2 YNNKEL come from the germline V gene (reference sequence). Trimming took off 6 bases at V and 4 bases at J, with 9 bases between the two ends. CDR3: CASRVTGETQYF. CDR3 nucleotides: TGTGCCAGCAGGGTAACGGGAGAGACCCAGTACTTC.